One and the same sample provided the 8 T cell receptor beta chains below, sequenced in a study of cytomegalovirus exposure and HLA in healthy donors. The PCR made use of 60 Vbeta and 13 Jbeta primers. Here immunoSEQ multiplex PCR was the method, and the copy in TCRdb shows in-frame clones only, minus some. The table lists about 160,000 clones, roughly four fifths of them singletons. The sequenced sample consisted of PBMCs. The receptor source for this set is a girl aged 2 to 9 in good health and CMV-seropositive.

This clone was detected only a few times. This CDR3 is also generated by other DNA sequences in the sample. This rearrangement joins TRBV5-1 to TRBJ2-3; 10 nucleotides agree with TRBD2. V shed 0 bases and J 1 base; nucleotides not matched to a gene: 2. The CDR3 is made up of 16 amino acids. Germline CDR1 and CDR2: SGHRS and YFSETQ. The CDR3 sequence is CASSLELAGGTDTQYF. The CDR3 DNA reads TGCGCCAGCAGCTTGGAGCTAGCGGGAGGCACAGATACGCAGTATTTT.

Here the CDR3 DNA reads TGTGCCTGGAGCATACAGGGGAATCAGCCCCAGCATTTT. It specifies CAWSIQGNQPQHF. J is TRBJ1-5 and V is TRBV30, with TRBD1 identical over 7 bases. CDR3 length: 13 amino acids. Unmatched junction bases numbered 3, after V lost 3 bases and J lost 4 bases. Germline-derived CDR1 and CDR2 are GTSNPN and SVGIG (reference sequence).

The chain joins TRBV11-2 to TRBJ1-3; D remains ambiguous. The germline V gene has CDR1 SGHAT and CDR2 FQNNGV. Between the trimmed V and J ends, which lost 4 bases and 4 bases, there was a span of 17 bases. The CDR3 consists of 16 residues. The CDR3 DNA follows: TGTGCCAGCAGCTCCCATCCCAAATCACAGGGAAACACCATATATTTT. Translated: CASSSHPKSQGNTIYF.

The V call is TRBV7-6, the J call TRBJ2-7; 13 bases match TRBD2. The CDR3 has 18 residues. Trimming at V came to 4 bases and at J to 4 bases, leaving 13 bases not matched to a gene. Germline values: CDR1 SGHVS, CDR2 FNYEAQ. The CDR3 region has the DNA TGTGCCAGCAGCTCCGGACTAGCGGGAGCCCGGGCGCTTTACGAGCAGTACTTC. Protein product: CASSSGLAGARALYEQYF.

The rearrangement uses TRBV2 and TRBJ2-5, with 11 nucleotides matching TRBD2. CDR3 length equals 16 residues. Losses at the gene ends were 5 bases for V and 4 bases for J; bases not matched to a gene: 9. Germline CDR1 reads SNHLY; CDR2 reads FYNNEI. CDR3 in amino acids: CASSKTSGNGGETQYF. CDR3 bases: TGTGCCAGCAGTAAGACTAGCGGGAACGGAGGAGAGACCCAGTACTTC. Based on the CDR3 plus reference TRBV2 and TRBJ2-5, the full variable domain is EPEVTQTPSHQVTQMGQEVILRCVPISNHLYFYWYRQILGQKVEFLVSFYNNEISEKSEIFDDQFSVERPDGSNFTLKIRSTKLEDSAMYFCASSKTSGNGGETQYFGPGTRLLVL.

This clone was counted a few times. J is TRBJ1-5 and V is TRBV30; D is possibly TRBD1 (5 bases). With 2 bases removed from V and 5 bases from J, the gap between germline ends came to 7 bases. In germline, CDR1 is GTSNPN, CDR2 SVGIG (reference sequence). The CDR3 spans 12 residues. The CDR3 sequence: CAWSQGHQPQHF. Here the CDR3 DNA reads TGTGCCTGGAGTCAGGGCCATCAGCCCCAGCATTTT.

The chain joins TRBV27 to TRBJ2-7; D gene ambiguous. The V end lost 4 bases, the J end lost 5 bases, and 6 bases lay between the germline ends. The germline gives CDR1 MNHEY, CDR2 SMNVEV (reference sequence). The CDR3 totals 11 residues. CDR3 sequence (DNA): TGTGCCAGCAGTTCAGGTAACGAGCAGTACTTC. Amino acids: CASSSGNEQYF.

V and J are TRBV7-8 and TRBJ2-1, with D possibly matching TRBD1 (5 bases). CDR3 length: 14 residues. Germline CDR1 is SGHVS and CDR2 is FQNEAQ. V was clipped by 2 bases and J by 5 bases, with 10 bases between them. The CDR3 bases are TGTGCCAGCAGCTTATTTCAGGGCCACAATGAGCAGTTCTTC. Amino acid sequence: CASSLFQGHNEQFF.